The 8 T cell receptor beta chains below all came from one sample that was sequenced in a study of patients and donors after allogeneic stem cell transplantation. TCRdb reprocessed the RT-PCR reads with MiXCR, giving one entry per CDR3 protein. The table records roughly 940,000 distinct CDR3 sequences, over 15% of them present only once. The sample was blood, either unsorted or a sorted T cell fraction (not recorded which). The receptors here all came from a human donor who was either an allogeneic HSCT recipient or a stem cell or donor lymphocyte infusion donor (not recorded which). It is not recorded whose cells these are; they may come from a transplant donor.

There are a few counts of this clonotype. The J gene is TRBJ1-1, the V gene TRBV3-1, with D maybe TRBD1 (6 bases). Germline values: CDR1 LGHDT, CDR2 YNNKEL (reference sequence). The CDR3 length is 12 residues. Trimming stripped 4 bases from V and 11 bases from J, with 14 bases between. The CDR3 bases are TGTGCCAGCAGCCGGGGGCCTCTGATGGCTTTCTTT. It translates to CASSRGPLMAFF.

The V and J genes are TRBV20-1 and TRBJ1-5, with TRBD1 matching over 7 bases. V dropped 3 bases and J dropped 9; count of bases not matched to a gene: 14. The CDR3 is made up of 15 amino acids. Germline V gives CDR1 DFQATT, CDR2 SNEGSKA (reference sequence). The CDR3 spells CSASPRDRPVRPQHF. In nucleotides, the CDR3 is TGCAGTGCTAGCCCCCGGGACAGACCTGTCCGGCCCCAGCATTTT.

This rearrangement joins TRBV7-3 to TRBJ2-1, with 10 bases identical to TRBD2. The length of the CDR3 is 16 residues. After removal of 5 bases from V and 4 bases from J, the junction contained 8 bases not matched to a gene. The germline gives CDR1 SGHTA, CDR2 FQGTGA. The CDR3 sequence is CASSDDSSGGYNEQFF. In nucleotides, the CDR3 is TGTGCCAGCAGCGATGACTCTAGCGGGGGATACAATGAGCAGTTCTTC.

J is TRBJ1-1 and V is TRBV16; no firm D call. The CDR3 has 15 residues. The germline gives CDR1 KGHSY, CDR2 FQNENV. Trimming left V 1 base short and J 1 base short, with 10 bases between. This chain's CDR3 is CASSQLGPSNTEAFF. CDR3 coding DNA: TGTGCCAGCAGCCAATTAGGTCCTTCGAACACTGAAGCTTTCTTT.

The chain links TRBV5-1 to TRBJ2-1; a weak D match, TRBD1 (5 bases). Germline values: CDR1 SGHRS, CDR2 YFSETQ. This CDR3 is built from 18 residues. Trimming cost V 4 bases and J 7 bases, with 27 bases left between them. In DNA, the CDR3 is TGCGCCAGCAGCCTGGGGCCCGTAGGAAGGCCCCAGGGAAATGAGCAGTTCTTC. Its protein is CASSLGPVGRPQGNEQFF. Full variable domain (missing parts from reference TRBV5-1 and TRBJ2-1): KAGVTQTPRYLIKTRGQQVTLSCSPISGHRSVSWYQQTPGQGLQFLFEYFSETQRNKGNFPGRFSGRQFSNSRSEMNVSTLELGDSALYLCASSLGPVGRPQGNEQFFGPGTRLTVL.

V usage is TRBV11-2 and J usage is TRBJ2-2; D is unresolved. V was pared by 0 bases and J by 6 bases, with 11 bases between. The CDR3 has 15 amino acids. CDR1 is SGHAT, CDR2 FQNNGV, per germline. The CDR3 here is CASSLDISTAGELFF. The CDR3 nucleotides are TGTGCCAGCAGCTTAGATATTTCCACAGCCGGGGAGCTGTTTTTT.

V is TRBV28 and J is TRBJ1-2; no firm D call. This CDR3 comprises 12 residues. The V end was cut by 4 bases, the J end by 6 bases, with 9 bases between. Germline-derived CDR1 and CDR2 are MDHEN and SYDVKM. The CDR3 is CASSSLGHGYTF. For the CDR3, the DNA is TGTGCCAGCAGTTCCTTAGGCCATGGCTACACCTTC.

V gene TRBV15 combines with J gene TRBJ2-7, with TRBD1 matching 10 bases. The CDR3 is 15 amino acids. Germline V CDR1 and CDR2: LNHNV, YYDKDF (reference sequence). The junction had 4 bases not matched to a gene; V was cut back by 0 bases and J by 5 bases. Written as DNA, the CDR3 is TGTGCCACCAGCAGAGATGGGACAGGGGCAGACGAGCAGTACTTC. Amino acids: CATSRDGTGADEQYF.